The 29 T cell receptor beta chains below come from one sample, sequenced in a study of blood T cell repertoires in COVID-19. TCRdb's table, derived via immunoSEQ multiplex PCR, lists solely in-frame clones and lacks some. The sample has 200,000 to 300,000 clones; 86% are singletons. The sequencing sample was made of PBMCs or T cells enriched from blood (not recorded which). Source of these receptors: a man aged 35 to 55 who had recovered from COVID-19.

J is TRBJ1-3 and V is TRBV15, with TRBD1 identical over 9 bases. This CDR3 has 17 residues. Germline CDR1 reads LNHNV; CDR2 reads YYDKDF (reference sequence). The junction had 6 bases not matched to a gene; V was cut back by 3 bases and J by 0 bases. CDR3 in amino acids: CATSRDRGTSSGNTIYF. The DNA for the CDR3 is TGTGCCACCAGCAGGGACAGGGGAACTAGCTCTGGAAACACCATATATTTT.

This clone has more than one count but fewer than ten. V usage is TRBV6-1 and J usage is TRBJ2-3, with 13 bases matching TRBD2. The CDR3 is 16 residues long. Germline values: CDR1 MNHNS, CDR2 SASEGT. The ends lost 3 bases at V and 2 bases at J; junction bases unmatched: 2. The CDR3 region has the DNA TGTGCCAGCAGTGAGGGGACTAGCGGGATCACAGATACGCAGTATTTT. Protein: CASSEGTSGITDTQYF.

The J gene is TRBJ1-5, the V gene TRBV23-1; D unresolved. TRBV23-1 is marked as an open reading frame, function uncertain. This CDR3 has 17 residues. Deletions cut 2 bases from V and 0 bases from J, with 14 bases between. Here the CDR3 reads CASSQHGIFLSNQPQHF. The CDR3 region has the DNA TGCGCCAGCAGTCAACACGGTATCTTCCTTAGCAATCAGCCCCAGCATTTT.

The chain couples TRBV30 to TRBJ1-1; D might be TRBD1 (5 bases). Trimming stripped 3 bases from V and 6 bases from J, with 14 bases between. The germline gives CDR1 GTSNPN, CDR2 SVGIG (reference sequence). There are 13 residues in the CDR3. CDR3 sequence reads: CAWRGSGLAEAFF. The CDR3 region has the DNA TGTGCCTGGAGGGGATCAGGGCTCGCTGAAGCTTTCTTT.

The chain has TRBV27 and TRBJ2-1, with 7 bases lining up with TRBD2. CDR3 length equals 17 residues. Unmatched junction bases numbered 11, after V lost 6 bases and J lost 0 bases. Germline CDR1 MNHEY, CDR2 SMNVEV (reference sequence). CDR3 DNA: TGTGCCAGCAGACCTGGGGCGGGCGGGAGCTCCTACAATGAGCAGTTCTTC. Protein sequence: CASRPGAGGSSYNEQFF.

Only one count was recorded for this clone. The chain carries TRBV11-2 and TRBJ2-1; no reliable D call. Germline V gene data show CDR1 as SGHAT and CDR2 as FQNNGV. CDR3 length equals 13 residues. The V gene lost 1 base and the J gene lost 7 bases, with 8 bases spanning the gap. The DNA of the CDR3 is TGTGCCAGCAGCTTAGGAGGTACAAATGAGCAGTTCTTC. Its protein product is CASSLGGTNEQFF.

The V and J genes are TRBV28 and TRBJ2-7, with 10 nucleotides matching TRBD2. This CDR3 is built from 16 residues. In germline, CDR1 is MDHEN, CDR2 SYDVKM. V trimming: 6 bases; J trimming: 4 bases; junction bases outside the gene matches: 12. CDR3 residues: CASRTPSGSSNYEQYF. CDR3 nucleotides: TGTGCCAGCAGGACCCCTAGCGGGAGTTCGAATTACGAGCAGTACTTC.

The rearrangement uses TRBV5-1 and TRBJ2-7; 8 bases are a match to TRBD2. Germline-derived CDR1 and CDR2 are SGHRS and YFSETQ. There are 16 residues in the CDR3. V was clipped by 0 bases and J by 1 base; unmatched bases: 6. CDR3 sequence: CASSLVFGRASYEQYF. As DNA, the CDR3 is TGCGCCAGCAGCTTGGTCTTCGGGAGGGCGTCCTACGAGCAGTACTTC. Full variable domain (remainder filled in from reference TRBV5-1 and TRBJ2-7): KAGVTQTPRYLIKTRGQQVTLSCSPISGHRSVSWYQQTPGQGLQFLFEYFSETQRNKGNFPGRFSGRQFSNSRSEMNVSTLELGDSALYLCASSLVFGRASYEQYFGPGTRLTVT.

V usage is TRBV5-1 and J usage is TRBJ1-4; TRBD1 agrees at 11 bases. CDR1 and CDR2 (germline): SGHRS, YFSETQ. The CDR3 has 17 amino acids. Trimming cost V 1 base and J 10 bases; bases outside gene matches: 12. The CDR3 protein is CASSLTPTRTGGAKLFF. The CDR3 DNA is TGCGCCAGCAGCTTGACCCCAACCCGGACAGGGGGCGCAAAACTGTTTTTT. Full variable domain (missing parts from reference TRBV5-1 and TRBJ1-4): KAGVTQTPRYLIKTRGQQVTLSCSPISGHRSVSWYQQTPGQGLQFLFEYFSETQRNKGNFPGRFSGRQFSNSRSEMNVSTLELGDSALYLCASSLTPTRTGGAKLFFGSGTQLSVL.

V usage is TRBV28 and J usage is TRBJ1-2, with D unresolved. Trimming pared 3 bases from V and 7 bases from J, leaving 12 bases between. The CDR3 is 13 amino acids. Germline V gene data show CDR1 as MDHEN and CDR2 as SYDVKM. CDR3 DNA sequence: TGTGCCAGCAGTTTGTATGAGGATAGTGGCTACACCTTC. This sequence encodes CASSLYEDSGYTF.

The rearrangement joins TRBV5-4 to TRBJ2-4; possibly TRBD2 for D (5 bases). Trimming stripped 4 bases from V and 0 bases from J, with 14 bases between. CDR1 SGHNT and CDR2 YYREEE come from the germline V gene (reference sequence). The CDR3 has 16 residues. CDR3 amino acids: CASSRFGVLAKNIQYF. The CDR3 bases are TGTGCCAGCAGCCGGTTCGGGGTATTAGCCAAAAACATTCAGTACTTC.

CDR3 in amino acids: CASSPDRDGYTF. CDR3 coding DNA: TGTGCCAGCTCACCCGACAGGGATGGCTACACCTTC. The rearrangement uses TRBV18 and TRBJ1-2, with TRBD1 matching over 7 bases. The CDR3 contains 12 residues. The V and J ends lost 3 bases and 6 bases, in that order; junction bases with no gene match: 1. Germline V gene lookup returns CDR1 KGHSH and CDR2 LQKENI.

The chain employs TRBV4-3 and TRBJ2-7; D is undetermined. Trimming stripped 1 base from V and 0 bases from J, with 10 bases between. There are 15 residues in the CDR3. Germline CDR1 reads LGHNA; CDR2 reads YSLEER. CDR3 amino acids: CASSQVLGISYEQYF. Written as DNA, the CDR3 is TGCGCCAGCAGCCAAGTACTCGGTATCTCCTACGAGCAGTACTTC.

The chain employs TRBV29-1 and TRBJ1-1; D remains ambiguous. The V gene lost 6 bases and the J gene lost 5 bases, with 16 bases spanning the gap. In germline, CDR1 is SQVTM, CDR2 ANQGSEA. The CDR3 has 13 residues. As DNA, the CDR3 is TGCAGCGTCAGGACTGCACCGGGGACTGAAGCTTTCTTT. Residues: CSVRTAPGTEAFF.

The V call is TRBV3-1 (or the pseudogene TRBV3-2), the J call TRBJ2-1; D gene unclear. Germline V gene lookup returns CDR1 LGHDT and CDR2 YNNKEL (reference sequence). Trimming cost V 0 bases and J 0 bases, with 9 bases left between them. The CDR3 consists of 16 residues. The chain's CDR3 is CASSQDGWSSYNEQFF. The CDR3, as DNA: TGTGCCAGCAGCCAAGACGGCTGGAGCTCCTACAATGAGCAGTTCTTC.

The DNA for the CDR3 is TGTGCCAGCAGCCATGGAGGAGGCACTGAAGCTTTCTTT. This translates into CASSHGGGTEAFF. The chain couples TRBV3-1 (or the pseudogene TRBV3-2) to TRBJ1-1; D gene unclear. This CDR3 region has 13 residues. Trimming stripped 3 bases from V and 4 bases from J, with 9 bases between. The germline gives CDR1 LGHDT, CDR2 YNNKEL (reference sequence).

The chain recombines TRBV7-9 with TRBJ2-3; maybe TRBD2 (5 bases). Trimming removed 1 base from V and 1 base from J, with 15 bases in between. This CDR3 has 17 amino acids. Looked up from germline, CDR1 is SEHNR and CDR2 is FQNEAQ (reference sequence). The CDR3 loop reads CASSLGNGESGTDTQYF. CDR3 bases: TGTGCCAGCAGCTTAGGGAACGGGGAGAGCGGCACAGATACGCAGTATTTT.

V gene TRBV4-3 combines with J gene TRBJ1-4, with D unclear. Germline V gene data show CDR1 as LGHNA and CDR2 as YSLEER. The length of the CDR3 is 17 residues. Trimming removed 1 base from V and 4 bases from J, with 16 bases in between. In DNA, the CDR3 is TGCGCCAGCAGCCAAGGTGGATCGGGAGGGTATAATGAAAAACTGTTTTTT. It yields the protein CASSQGGSGGYNEKLFF.

J is TRBJ2-5 and V is TRBV10-3; weak D call: TRBD1 (6 bases). The CDR3 length is 15 residues. V was clipped by 0 bases and J by 4 bases, with 12 bases between them. Germline V gives CDR1 ENHRY, CDR2 SYGVKD. The CDR3 is CAISESRGSGETQYF. The CDR3 region has the DNA TGTGCCATCAGTGAGTCGAGGGGGAGTGGAGAGACCCAGTACTTC.

The chain uses TRBV2 and TRBJ1-6; TRBD1 might be the D (5 bases). Looked up from germline, CDR1 is SNHLY and CDR2 is FYNNEI. The CDR3 has 16 amino acids. With 1 base removed from V and 8 bases from J, the gap between germline ends came to 15 bases. CDR3 bases: TGTGCCAGCAGTGAAGGGGACTCCGTGTGGGATTCACCCCTCCACTTT. It is translated as CASSEGDSVWDSPLHF.

For the CDR3, the DNA is TGTGCCAGCAGTTTATCGGCAGGGAGCACAGATACGCAGTATTTT. It yields the protein CASSLSAGSTDTQYF. The genes are TRBV27 and TRBJ2-3, with a tentative D call TRBD1 (5 bases). From germline, CDR1 is MNHEY and CDR2 SMNVEV (reference sequence). The length of the CDR3 is 15 residues. Trimming shortened V by 0 bases and J by 0 bases, and 7 bases separated the two germline ends.

The chain has TRBV6-4 and TRBJ1-1; D not certain. The V end lost 4 bases, the J end lost 13 bases, and 16 bases lay between the germline ends. Germline CDR1 and CDR2: MRHNA and SNTAGT. There are 12 residues in the CDR3. In DNA, the CDR3 is TGTGCCAGCAGTGTCTCCACCGGGTCCTATTTCTTT. Translated: CASSVSTGSYFF.

The chain is built from TRBV3-1 (or the pseudogene TRBV3-2) and TRBJ1-3; D not certain. Trimming shortened V by 3 bases and J by 0 bases, and 9 bases separated the two germline ends. The CDR3 is 15 residues long. CDR1 is LGHDT, CDR2 YNNKEL, per germline (reference sequence). CDR3 sequence reads: CASSQGGPSGNTIYF. In DNA, the CDR3 is TGTGCCAGCAGCCAGGGTGGGCCCTCTGGAAACACCATATATTTT.

This chain uses TRBV19 with TRBJ2-5; tentative D call: TRBD2 (6 bases). The CDR3 has 12 amino acids. Germline loops: CDR1 LNHDA, CDR2 SQIVND (reference sequence). Trimming shortened V by 5 bases and J by 3 bases, and 7 bases separated the two germline ends. CDR3 nucleotide sequence: TGTGCCAGTAGTTGGGGGGAAGAGACCCAGTACTTC. Amino acids: CASSWGEETQYF.

The chain links TRBV2 to TRBJ1-4; 7 bases agree with TRBD1. This CDR3 has 14 amino acids. Germline CDR1 is SNHLY and CDR2 is FYNNEI. V trimming: 4 bases; J trimming: 4 bases; junction bases outside the gene matches: 3. The CDR3 nucleotides read TGTGCCAGCAGTGGGACAGGATTTAATGAAAAACTGTTTTTT. It is translated as CASSGTGFNEKLFF.

This chain joins TRBV30 and TRBJ1-2; D is possibly TRBD1 (6 bases). The CDR3 covers 14 residues. V was clipped by 2 bases and J by 4 bases, with 14 bases between them. Per germline, CDR1 GTSNPN and CDR2 SVGIG (reference sequence). The chain's CDR3 is CAWSSPPRGYGYTF. The DNA of the CDR3 is TGTGCCTGGAGTTCCCCTCCCAGGGGCTATGGCTACACCTTC.

The gene calls are TRBV19 and TRBJ1-4, with 9 bases matching TRBD1. Germline V lookup: CDR1 LNHDA, CDR2 SQIVND (reference sequence). CDR3 length: 14 residues. Trimming took 6 bases from V and 3 from J; bases not matched to a gene: 2. The CDR3: CASRWDRANEKLFF. Written as DNA, the CDR3 is TGTGCCAGTAGATGGGACAGGGCTAATGAAAAACTGTTTTTT.

V gene TRBV30 combines with J gene TRBJ1-5; D is possibly TRBD1 (6 bases). This CDR3 is built from 14 residues. V gave up 6 bases and J gave up 2 bases, with 14 bases separating them. The germline V gene encodes CDR1 GTSNPN and CDR2 SVGIG (reference sequence). The CDR3 loop is CACAGGAGNQPQHF. The CDR3 nucleotides are TGTGCCTGTGCGGGGGGCGCCGGCAATCAGCCCCAGCATTTT.

J is TRBJ1-1 and V is TRBV7-6; D gene ambiguous. Germline V gene lookup returns CDR1 SGHVS and CDR2 FNYEAQ. V dropped 4 bases and J dropped 4 bases, with 10 bases sitting between them. The CDR3 totals 13 residues. CDR3 bases: TGTGCCAGCAGCTCCGGTGTGCTCACTGAAGCTTTCTTT. Residues: CASSSGVLTEAFF. The variable domain in full, completed from reference TRBV7-6 and TRBJ1-1, reads GAGVSQSPRYKVTKRGQDVALRCDPISGHVSLYWYRQALGQGPEFLTYFNYEAQQDKSGLPNDRFSAERPEGSISTLTIQRTEQRDSAMYRCASSSGVLTEAFFGQGTRLTVV.